Below are 25 T cell receptor beta chains sequenced from a single sample in a study of shared clonotypes between healthy human individuals. The method was immunoSEQ multiplex PCR; TCRdb's version includes in-frame clones alone and lacks a portion of them. The sample shows around 330,000 clones, 74% of them seen only once. The sequenced sample was memory CD4+ T cells sorted from blood. The subset denotes: CD45RA-negative fraction. The source of these receptors is a man aged 25 to 40 in good health.

The gene calls are TRBV5-1 and TRBJ2-1; unclear D gene. V lost 7 bases and J 5 bases, leaving 13 bases between the germline ends. Germline V gene sequence: CDR1 SGHRS, CDR2 YFSETQ. The CDR3 sequence is 13 residues long. CDR3 coding DNA: TGCGCCAGCGCCGTTAGCCCCGACAATGAGCAGTTCTTC. Translated: CASAVSPDNEQFF.

The chain combines TRBV10-3 with TRBJ1-5, with D perhaps TRBD1 (5 bases). The CDR3 has 14 residues. The germline V and J ends were trimmed by 4 bases and 7 bases, with 14 bases remaining between them. From germline, CDR1 is ENHRY and CDR2 SYGVKD. CDR3 protein: CAISGSIGDQPQHF. DNA for the CDR3: TGTGCCATCAGTGGGTCGATCGGGGACCAGCCCCAGCATTTT.

The chain carries TRBV14 and TRBJ1-2, with 9 bases lining up with TRBD1. Germline V gene data show CDR1 as SGHDN and CDR2 as FVKESK. With 1 base clipped from V and 6 bases from J, the junction kept 12 bases outside the gene matches. This CDR3 is built from 17 residues. In nucleotides, the CDR3 is TGTGCCAGCAGCCAAGTTCCTAACAGGGGGCCAGGCAATGGCTACACCTTC. This sequence encodes CASSQVPNRGPGNGYTF.

The chain combines TRBV2 with TRBJ2-7; 10 bases are a match to TRBD1. V lost 4 bases, J lost 2 bases, and 5 bases stayed unmatched. Germline V gives CDR1 SNHLY, CDR2 FYNNEI. The CDR3 runs to 15 residues. The CDR3 protein is CASSALGTGAYEQYF. Written as DNA, the CDR3 is TGTGCCAGCAGTGCCCTTGGGACAGGGGCCTACGAGCAGTACTTC.

The chain joins TRBV28 to TRBJ1-3; D may be TRBD1 (5 bases). This CDR3 is 15 amino acids long. Trimming left V 7 bases short and J 1 base short, with 14 bases between. Germline V gene data show CDR1 as MDHEN and CDR2 as SYDVKM. The CDR3 spells CASTPARGSGNTIYF. For the CDR3, the DNA is TGTGCCAGCACCCCTGCGCGGGGGTCTGGAAACACCATATATTTT.

This clone showed up just once. The chain is built from TRBV19 and TRBJ2-2; 10 bases line up with TRBD1. Germline values: CDR1 LNHDA, CDR2 SQIVND (reference sequence). The CDR3 consists of 14 residues. V was pared by 8 bases and J by 7 bases, with 7 bases of the junction left unmatched. CDR3 coding DNA: TGTGCCAGTCAACCGGGACAGGGGATCGGGGAGCTGTTTTTT. It translates to CASQPGQGIGELFF.

The V call is TRBV7-9, the J call TRBJ2-6; possibly TRBD2 for D (7 bases). Trimming shortened V by 0 bases and J by 0 bases, and 12 bases separated the two germline ends. The germline CDR1 and CDR2 sequences are SEHNR and FQNEAQ (reference sequence). The CDR3 contains 18 residues. The CDR3 is CASSLAGGASSGANVLTF. The CDR3 DNA reads TGTGCCAGCAGCTTAGCTGGGGGGGCAAGCTCTGGGGCCAACGTCCTGACTTTC.

This chain joins TRBV28 and TRBJ2-7; D remains ambiguous. The germline V gene encodes CDR1 MDHEN and CDR2 SYDVKM. The V and J ends lost 6 bases and 3 bases respectively, with 12 bases between them. The CDR3 spans 13 residues. The CDR3 coding sequence is TGTGCCAGCAGCTCATCTGTATACTACGAGCAGTACTTC. It translates to CASSSSVYYEQYF.

The V call is TRBV7-9, the J call TRBJ2-1; 9 nucleotides agree with TRBD2. Losses at the gene ends were 2 bases for V and 0 bases for J; bases not matched to a gene: 11. CDR1 is SEHNR, CDR2 FQNEAQ, per germline (reference sequence). The CDR3 extends over 19 amino acids. In DNA, the CDR3 is TGTGCCAGCAGCTTACGAGGAGGTAGCGGGAGAGTCTCCTACAATGAGCAGTTCTTC. It specifies CASSLRGGSGRVSYNEQFF.

The genes are TRBV4-3 and TRBJ2-1; 9 bases map to TRBD2. V lost 4 bases and J lost 8; bases outside the gene matches: 9. This CDR3 region has 15 residues. Germline V CDR1 and CDR2: LGHNA, YSLEER. CDR3 region: CASSLMAGGPHEQFF. The CDR3 DNA is TGCGCCAGCAGCCTCATGGCGGGAGGGCCTCATGAGCAGTTCTTC.

This chain connects TRBV5-1 to TRBJ2-3; the match to TRBD2 covers 9 bases. CDR3 size: 17 residues. The germline V gene encodes CDR1 SGHRS and CDR2 YFSETQ. With V trimmed by 0 bases and J by 2 bases, 7 bases remained unmatched. CDR3 in amino acids: CASSLGAGGPITDTQYF. The DNA of the CDR3 is TGCGCCAGCAGCTTGGGGGCGGGAGGGCCCATCACAGATACGCAGTATTTT.

The chain couples TRBV15 to TRBJ2-1; 11 nucleotides match TRBD2. The CDR3 has 14 residues. Germline assignment: CDR1 LNHNV and CDR2 YYDKDF (reference sequence). The ends lost 7 bases at V and 9 bases at J; junction bases unmatched: 8. The CDR3 region has the DNA TGTGCCACCACCGCCGGTGGGACTAGCGGTGAGCAGTTCTTC. Its translation: CATTAGGTSGEQFF.

V and J are TRBV5-6 and TRBJ2-1, with D perhaps matching TRBD2 (7 bases). The germline V gene has CDR1 SGHDT and CDR2 YYEEEE. The length of the CDR3 is 16 residues. V lost 4 bases, J lost 0 bases, and 14 bases lay in between. CDR3: CASSIGGGSSYNEQFF. In DNA form, the CDR3 reads TGTGCCAGCAGCATCGGGGGCGGGAGCTCCTACAATGAGCAGTTCTTC.

This clone was seen only a few times. The rearrangement joins TRBV10-3 to TRBJ1-2; 8 bases align to TRBD1. CDR1 ENHRY and CDR2 SYGVKD come from the germline V gene. With V trimmed by 10 bases and J by 3 bases, 13 bases remained unmatched. The CDR3 runs 15 residues. This CDR3 reads CANAPATGEDYGYTF. The CDR3 nucleotides are TGTGCCAACGCACCAGCGACAGGGGAGGACTATGGCTACACCTTC.

The DNA for the CDR3 is TGTGCCAGCAGGTCCGGGACAGGGGGCAATCAGCCCCAGCATTTT. It encodes CASRSGTGGNQPQHF. The chain has TRBV28 and TRBJ1-5; 10 bases agree with TRBD1. The CDR3 totals 15 residues. Germline-derived CDR1 and CDR2 are MDHEN and SYDVKM. Trimming at V came to 6 bases and at J to 2 bases, leaving 4 bases not matched to a gene. The variable domain in full, completed from reference TRBV28 and TRBJ1-5, reads DVKVTQSSRYLVKRTGEKVFLECVQDMDHENMFWYRQDPGLGLRLIYFSYDVKMKEKGDIPEGYSVSREKKERFSLILESASTNQTSMYLCASRSGTGGNQPQHFGDGTRLSIL.

The chain has TRBV5-1 and TRBJ2-5; TRBD1 is a possible D gene (6 bases). The ends were cut back, 4 bases at V and 4 bases at J, with 11 bases in the middle. Looked up from germline, CDR1 is SGHRS and CDR2 is YFSETQ. There are 13 residues in the CDR3. DNA of the CDR3: TGCGCCAGCAGCATTCAGGGGCGAGAGACCCAGTACTTC. Translation: CASSIQGRETQYF.

This clone has only one observation. The chain employs TRBV13 and TRBJ2-7, with D tentatively TRBD2 (5 bases). The CDR3 has 17 amino acids. Germline loops: CDR1 PRHDT, CDR2 FYEKMQ (reference sequence). V was clipped by 5 bases and J by 7 bases, with 27 bases between them. The DNA of the CDR3 is TGTGCCAGCAGCCGGAGGACCGGAGGCCTCATGGGCGGAGAGCAGTACTTC. Amino acid sequence: CASSRRTGGLMGGEQYF.

The genes are TRBV6-5 and TRBJ2-7; D is perhaps TRBD2 (7 bases). V was pared by 3 bases and J by 12 bases, with 18 bases between. This CDR3 has 13 residues. Germline CDR1 and CDR2: MNHEY and SVGAGI. CDR3 in amino acids: CASSYRGGARPYF. The CDR3 nucleotides read TGTGCCAGCAGTTATAGGGGGGGCGCAAGACCGTACTTC.

The J gene is TRBJ2-5, the V gene TRBV28; 8 positions agree with TRBD1. The CDR3 contains 15 residues. The germline gives CDR1 MDHEN, CDR2 SYDVKM. V lost 6 bases to trimming and J lost 2 bases; unmatched junction nucleotides: 8. The CDR3 loop reads CASSSQGARQETQYF. CDR3 DNA sequence: TGTGCCAGCAGCTCTCAGGGGGCGAGGCAAGAGACCCAGTACTTC.

V is TRBV9 and J is TRBJ2-3; a weak D match, TRBD2 (5 bases). The CDR3 has 15 residues. V was cut by 0 bases and J by 3 bases, with 11 bases left in between. Germline CDR1 reads SGDLS; CDR2 reads YYNGEE. The DNA for the CDR3 is TGTGCCAGCAGCGTAGTGGGAGCCCCGACAGATACGCAGTATTTT. It translates to CASSVVGAPTDTQYF.

This chain links TRBV5-4 with TRBJ2-2; the D gene is possibly TRBD1 (5 bases). Germline V lookup: CDR1 SGHNT, CDR2 YYREEE (reference sequence). The CDR3 extends over 17 amino acids. Trimming took 5 bases from V and 0 from J, leaving 17 bases between them. The CDR3 spells CASRGPPGGPNTGELFF. The CDR3 DNA reads TGTGCCAGCAGGGGGCCGCCTGGCGGCCCGAACACCGGGGAGCTGTTTTTT.

Only a few counts were recorded for this clone. This chain links TRBV18 with TRBJ1-4, with TRBD1 identical over 10 bases. CDR1 and CDR2 from the germline V gene are KGHSH and LQKENI. The ends lost 3 bases at V and 8 bases at J; junction bases unmatched: 6. CDR3 length equals 15 residues. This CDR3 reads CASSPPTGGLEKLFF. DNA for the CDR3: TGTGCCAGCTCACCCCCGACAGGGGGCTTGGAAAAACTGTTTTTT. The variable domain in full, with the rest retrieved from reference TRBV18 and TRBJ1-4, is NAGVMQNPRHLVRRRGQEARLRCSPMKGHSHVYWYRQLPEEGLKFMVYLQKENIIDESGMPKERFSAEFPKEGPSILRIQQVVRGDSAAYFCASSPPTGGLEKLFFGSGTQLSVL.

V is TRBV6-6 and J is TRBJ1-2, with D unclear. Looked up from germline, CDR1 is MNHNY and CDR2 is SVGAGI (reference sequence). CDR3 length: 10 amino acids. V was pared by 10 bases and J by 8 bases, with 11 bases between. CDR3 amino acids: CATEAGGYTF. The CDR3 DNA follows: TGTGCCACAGAGGCTGGCGGCTACACCTTC.

The V and J genes are TRBV28 and TRBJ2-7; perhaps TRBD2 as D (6 bases). CDR3 size: 14 residues. The germline V gene has CDR1 MDHEN and CDR2 SYDVKM. Trimming stripped 6 bases from V and 3 bases from J, with 15 bases between. CDR3 nucleotide sequence: TGTGCCAGCAGCCCTCGGAGGGAGATCTACGAGCAGTACTTC. Protein sequence: CASSPRREIYEQYF. The full variable domain, rest sourced from reference TRBV28 and TRBJ2-7, is DVKVTQSSRYLVKRTGEKVFLECVQDMDHENMFWYRQDPGLGLRLIYFSYDVKMKEKGDIPEGYSVSREKKERFSLILESASTNQTSMYLCASSPRREIYEQYFGPGTRLTVT.

The chain carries TRBV19 and TRBJ2-7; D not certain. Germline V CDR1 and CDR2: LNHDA, SQIVND (reference sequence). Trimming took 0 bases from V and 11 from J, leaving 20 bases between them. The CDR3 extends over 15 amino acids. The CDR3 DNA reads as TGTGCCAGTAGTATAGAGCACGCCCCCGAGGCCCGAAAGTACTTC. The encoded protein is CASSIEHAPEARKYF.